This TCR beta chain derives from a study of T cells in localized non-small cell lung cancer. Regarding the study as a whole: The study found T cell clonality highest in uninvolved adjacent lung, above tumor. Density of T cells in blood, when higher, went with longer overall survival.

Worth noting for this clone: The antigen remains unidentified.

The ends were cut back, 5 bases at V and 3 bases at J, with 4 bases in the middle. Germline V CDR1 and CDR2: SGHTA, FQGNSA. The CDR3 loop spans 12 amino acids. The method was immunoSEQ multiplex PCR; TCRdb's version includes in-frame clones alone and lacks a portion of them. The table includes 20,000 to 30,000 clones, 80% to 90% detected once. The sample in question was peripheral blood, obtained before any cancer treatment. J is TRBJ2-2 and V is TRBV7-2; D is ambiguous. This clonotype originated in a woman aged 35 to 75 with stage I lung adenocarcinoma. DNA for the CDR3: TGTGCCAGCAGCACCGACACCGGGGAGCTGTTTTTT. Residues: CASSTDTGELFF.